This TCR beta chain was identified in a study of cytomegalovirus exposure and HLA in healthy donors. The wider study: The 120 or so validation repertoires used a platform that matched the one used for the 600 to 700 first-cohort repertoires, as a later analysis reported.

This CDR3 spans 14 amino acids. V lost 4 bases, J lost 5 bases, and 7 bases stayed unmatched. Germline CDR1 SGHNT, CDR2 YYREEE (reference sequence). This clone was observed a few times. The antigen remains undetermined. TCRdb's copy holds only in-frame clones and misses some; the assay was immunoSEQ multiplex PCR. The sample holds about 120,000 clones; approximately 87% are singletons and the top ten take nearly 6.5%. Study-wide results and limits: The tendency of first-cohort TCR clusters to co-occur in the 100 to 150 validation repertoires emerged from a later analysis. Altogether, some 160 TCR beta chains were recorded as cytomegalovirus-associated. With high specificity and sensitivity, the classifier reportedly diagnosed cytomegalovirus status.

The sequence was collected from a woman aged 18 to 35 in good health and CMV-seropositive. Sequencing was done on a sample of PBMCs. The rearrangement uses TRBV5-4 and TRBJ2-3, with 7 bases that match TRBD1. Here the CDR3 reads CASSPDRRRDTQYF. The CDR3 DNA follows: TGTGCCAGCAGCCCGGACAGGAGGAGAGATACGCAGTATTTT.